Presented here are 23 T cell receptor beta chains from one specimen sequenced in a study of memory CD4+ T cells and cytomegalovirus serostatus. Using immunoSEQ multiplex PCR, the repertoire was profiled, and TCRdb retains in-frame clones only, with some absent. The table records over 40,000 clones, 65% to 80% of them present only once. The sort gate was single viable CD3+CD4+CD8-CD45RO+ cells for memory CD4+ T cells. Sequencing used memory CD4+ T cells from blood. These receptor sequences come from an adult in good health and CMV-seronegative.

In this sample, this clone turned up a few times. Here the CDR3 reads CASSPRDRVRTEAFF. The CDR3 bases are TGTGCCAGCTCACCACGGGACAGGGTTCGTACTGAAGCTTTCTTT. J is TRBJ1-1 and V is TRBV18, with 9 bases that match TRBD1. V lost 1 base, J lost 5 bases, and 5 bases stayed unmatched. There are 15 residues in the CDR3. CDR1 and CDR2 (germline): KGHSH, LQKENI.

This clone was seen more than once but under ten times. The CDR3 region is CAWRTAPISEAFF. In DNA, the CDR3 is TGTGCCTGGAGGACAGCGCCGATATCTGAAGCTTTCTTT. The chain uses TRBV30 and TRBJ1-1; D may be TRBD1 (5 bases). Germline CDR1 reads GTSNPN; CDR2 reads SVGIG (reference sequence). This CDR3 has 13 amino acids. The V and J ends lost 3 bases and 6 bases respectively, with 14 bases between them.

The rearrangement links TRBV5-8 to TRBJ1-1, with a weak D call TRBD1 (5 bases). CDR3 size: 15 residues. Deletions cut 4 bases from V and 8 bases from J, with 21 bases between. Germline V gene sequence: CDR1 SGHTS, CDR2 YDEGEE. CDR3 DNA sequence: TGTGCCAGCAGCGGGAGGAAGAGGGGCCCCATCGAAGCTTTCTTT. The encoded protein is CASSGRKRGPIEAFF. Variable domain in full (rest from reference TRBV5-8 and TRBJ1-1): EAGVTQSPTHLIKTRGQQATLRCSPISGHTSVYWYQQALGLGLQFLLWYDEGEERNRGNFPPRFSGRQFPNYSSELNVNALELEDSALYLCASSGRKRGPIEAFFGQGTRLTVV.

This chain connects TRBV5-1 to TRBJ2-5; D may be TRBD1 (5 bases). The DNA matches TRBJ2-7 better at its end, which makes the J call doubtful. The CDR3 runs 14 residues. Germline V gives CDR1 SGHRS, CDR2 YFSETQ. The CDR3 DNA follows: TGCGCCAGCAGCCCGGTTGGGGCAAGCTACGAGCAGTACTTC. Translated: CASSPVGASYEQYF.

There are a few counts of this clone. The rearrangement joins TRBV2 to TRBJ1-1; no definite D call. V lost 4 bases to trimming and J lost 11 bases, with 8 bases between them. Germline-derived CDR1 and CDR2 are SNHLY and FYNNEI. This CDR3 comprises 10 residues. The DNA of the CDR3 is TGTGCCAGCAGTGTAACACGGGCTTTCTTT. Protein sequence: CASSVTRAFF.

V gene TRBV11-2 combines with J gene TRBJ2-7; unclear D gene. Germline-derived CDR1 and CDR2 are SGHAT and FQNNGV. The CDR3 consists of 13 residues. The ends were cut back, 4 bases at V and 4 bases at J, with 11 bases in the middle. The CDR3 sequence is CASSSERLYEQYF. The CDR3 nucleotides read TGTGCCAGCAGCTCAGAGAGGTTGTACGAGCAGTACTTC.

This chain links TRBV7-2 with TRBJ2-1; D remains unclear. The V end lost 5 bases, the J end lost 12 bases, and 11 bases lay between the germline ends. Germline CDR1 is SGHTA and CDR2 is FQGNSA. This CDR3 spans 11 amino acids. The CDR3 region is CASSPILMQFF. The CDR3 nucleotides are TGTGCCAGCAGCCCCATACTTATGCAGTTCTTC.

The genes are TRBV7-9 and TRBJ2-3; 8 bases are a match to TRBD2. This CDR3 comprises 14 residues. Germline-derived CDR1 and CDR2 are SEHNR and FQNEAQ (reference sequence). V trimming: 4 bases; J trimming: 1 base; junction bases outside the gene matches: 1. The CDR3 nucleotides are TGTGCCAGCAGCTCTAGCGGGCGCACAGATACGCAGTATTTT. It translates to CASSSSGRTDTQYF. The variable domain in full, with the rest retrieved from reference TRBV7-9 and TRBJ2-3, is DTGVSQNPRHKITKRGQNVTFRCDPISEHNRLYWYRQTLGQGPEFLTYFQNEAQLEKSRLLSDRFSAERPKGSFSTLEIQRTEQGDSAMYLCASSSSGRTDTQYFGPGTRLTVL.

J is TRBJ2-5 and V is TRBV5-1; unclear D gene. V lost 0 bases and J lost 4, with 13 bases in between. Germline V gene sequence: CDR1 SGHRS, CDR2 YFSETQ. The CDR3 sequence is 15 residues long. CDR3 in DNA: TGCGCCAGCAGCTTGGCCGGGTTGATAGGAGAGACCCAGTACTTC. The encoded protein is CASSLAGLIGETQYF.

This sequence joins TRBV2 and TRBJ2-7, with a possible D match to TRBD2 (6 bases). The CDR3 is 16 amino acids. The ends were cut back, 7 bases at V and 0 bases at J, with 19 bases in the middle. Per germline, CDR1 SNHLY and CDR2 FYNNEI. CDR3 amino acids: CASTLRWRGSSYEQYF. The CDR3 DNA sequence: TGTGCCAGCACCTTAAGGTGGCGGGGTAGCTCCTACGAGCAGTACTTC.

CDR3 residues: CASSKDRETSPLHF. The DNA for the CDR3 is TGCGCCAGCAGCAAGGACAGGGAGACTTCACCCCTCCACTTT. This chain connects TRBV5-1 to TRBJ1-6; 8 positions agree with TRBD1. This CDR3 has 14 residues. The trim removed 4 bases at V and 9 bases at J, leaving 6 bases unmatched. Germline loops: CDR1 SGHRS, CDR2 YFSETQ. The whole variable domain, remainder taken from reference TRBV5-1 and TRBJ1-6, is KAGVTQTPRYLIKTRGQQVTLSCSPISGHRSVSWYQQTPGQGLQFLFEYFSETQRNKGNFPGRFSGRQFSNSRSEMNVSTLELGDSALYLCASSKDRETSPLHFGNGTRLTVT.

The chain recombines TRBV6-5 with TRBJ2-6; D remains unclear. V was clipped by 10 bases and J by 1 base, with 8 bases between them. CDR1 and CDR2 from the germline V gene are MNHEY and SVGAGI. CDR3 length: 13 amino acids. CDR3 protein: CATTQSGANVLTF. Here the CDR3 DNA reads TGTGCCACCACTCAATCTGGGGCCAACGTCCTGACTTTC.

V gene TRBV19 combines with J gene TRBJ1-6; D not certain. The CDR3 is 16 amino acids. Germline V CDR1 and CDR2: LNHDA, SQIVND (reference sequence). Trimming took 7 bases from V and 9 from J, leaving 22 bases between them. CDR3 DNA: TGTGCCAGTACCCATTCATCGAAAGGCGCGACTTCACCCCTCCACTTT. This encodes CASTHSSKGATSPLHF.

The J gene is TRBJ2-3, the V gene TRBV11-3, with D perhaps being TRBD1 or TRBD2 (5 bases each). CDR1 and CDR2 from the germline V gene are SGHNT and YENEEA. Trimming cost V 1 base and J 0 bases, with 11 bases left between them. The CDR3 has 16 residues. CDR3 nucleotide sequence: TGTGCCAGCAGCTTAGGCAGGGAGCCTAGCACAGATACGCAGTATTTT. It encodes CASSLGREPSTDTQYF.

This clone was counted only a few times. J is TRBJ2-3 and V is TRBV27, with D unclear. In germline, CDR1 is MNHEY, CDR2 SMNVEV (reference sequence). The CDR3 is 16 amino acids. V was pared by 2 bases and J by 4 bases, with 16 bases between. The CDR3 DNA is TGTGCCAGCAGTTTAATAGACCCACGAACGTCAGATACGCAGTATTTT. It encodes CASSLIDPRTSDTQYF.

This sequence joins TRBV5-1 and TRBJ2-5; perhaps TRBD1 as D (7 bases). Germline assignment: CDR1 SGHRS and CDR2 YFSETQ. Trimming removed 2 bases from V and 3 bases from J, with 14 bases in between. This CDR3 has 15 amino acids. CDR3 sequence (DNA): TGCGCCAGCAGCTTCCAGGGGGGAGCGGAAGAGACCCAGTACTTC. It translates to CASSFQGGAEETQYF.

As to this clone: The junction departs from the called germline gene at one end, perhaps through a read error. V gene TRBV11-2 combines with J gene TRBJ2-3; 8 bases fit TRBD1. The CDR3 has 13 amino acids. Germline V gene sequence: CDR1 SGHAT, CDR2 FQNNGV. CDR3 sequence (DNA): TGTGCCTGCAGGGGGCCCCACACAGATACGCAGTATTTT. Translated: CACRGPHTDTQYF.

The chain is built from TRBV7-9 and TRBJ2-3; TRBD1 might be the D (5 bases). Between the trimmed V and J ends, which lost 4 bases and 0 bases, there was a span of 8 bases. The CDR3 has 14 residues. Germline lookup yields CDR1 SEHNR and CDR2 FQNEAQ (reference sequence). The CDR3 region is CASSSGKSTDTQYF. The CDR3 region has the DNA TGTGCCAGCAGCTCAGGGAAAAGCACAGATACGCAGTATTTT.

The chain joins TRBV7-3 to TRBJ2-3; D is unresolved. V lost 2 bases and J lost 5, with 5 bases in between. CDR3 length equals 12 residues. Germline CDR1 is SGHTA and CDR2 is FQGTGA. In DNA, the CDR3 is TGTGCCAGCAGCTTACTGGGAGATACGCAGTATTTT. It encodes CASSLLGDTQYF.

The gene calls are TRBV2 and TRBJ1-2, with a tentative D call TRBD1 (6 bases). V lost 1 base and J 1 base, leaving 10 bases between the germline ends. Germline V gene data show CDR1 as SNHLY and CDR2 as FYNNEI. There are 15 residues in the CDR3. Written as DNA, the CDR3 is TGTGCCAGCAGTGAAGTTGGACAGTATAACTATGGCTACACCTTC. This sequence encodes CASSEVGQYNYGYTF.

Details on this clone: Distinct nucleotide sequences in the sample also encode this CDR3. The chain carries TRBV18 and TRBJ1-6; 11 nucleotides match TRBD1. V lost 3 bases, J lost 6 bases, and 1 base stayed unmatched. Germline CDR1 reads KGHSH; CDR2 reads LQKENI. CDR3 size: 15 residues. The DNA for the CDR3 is TGTGCCAGCTCACCGGGGACAGGGGGTAATTCACCCCTCCACTTT. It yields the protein CASSPGTGGNSPLHF.

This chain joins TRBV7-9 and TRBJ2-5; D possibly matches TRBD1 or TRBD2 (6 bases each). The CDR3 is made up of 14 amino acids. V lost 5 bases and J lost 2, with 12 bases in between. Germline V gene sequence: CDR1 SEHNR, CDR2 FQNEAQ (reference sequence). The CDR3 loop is CASSPRGLQETQYF. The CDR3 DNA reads TGTGCCAGCAGCCCCCGGGGGCTTCAAGAGACCCAGTACTTC.

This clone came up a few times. In DNA form, the CDR3 reads TGTGCCAGCAGCTTGGGGGACAGTCCTGGAAACACCATATATTTT. Its translation is CASSLGDSPGNTIYF. This chain links TRBV5-4 with TRBJ1-3; the match to TRBD1 covers 7 bases. Germline lookup yields CDR1 SGHNT and CDR2 YYREEE (reference sequence). V dropped 0 bases and J dropped 2; count of bases not matched to a gene: 2. The CDR3 loop spans 15 amino acids.